The 30 T cell receptor beta chains in this list originate from one sample, sequenced in a study of T-cell memory formation after mild COVID-19. TCRdb processed the 5' RACE reads anew with MiXCR; each CDR3 protein has one entry. This sample has more than 75,000 distinct CDR3 sequences, with about 15% found just once. The sample taken for sequencing was PBMCs or a T cell subset sorted from them (not recorded which). These receptors originate from an adult woman who had mild COVID-19 (a few samples of this study predate the infection). Cell type and time point are not known.

The chain combines TRBV12-3 or TRBV12-4 with TRBJ2-1, with no clear D. The CDR3 has 14 residues. V was trimmed by 0 bases and J by 8 bases, leaving 11 bases between them. CDR3 sequence: CASSLAAETDEQFF. The CDR3 DNA reads as TGTGCCAGCAGTTTAGCCGCGGAGACCGATGAGCAGTTCTTC.

This clonotype was seen a handful of times. The chain links TRBV11-2 to TRBJ1-2; D unresolved. The germline V and J ends were trimmed by 5 bases and 0 bases, with 7 bases remaining between them. The CDR3 contains 13 residues. The V gene's germline CDR1 is SGHAT and CDR2 FQNNGV. CDR3 loop: CASSAGANYGYTF. CDR3 DNA sequence: TGTGCCAGCAGCGCGGGAGCTAACTATGGCTACACCTTC. The variable domain in full, with the rest retrieved from reference TRBV11-2 and TRBJ1-2, is EAGVAQSPRYKIIEKRQSVAFWCNPISGHATLYWYQQILGQGPKLLIQFQNNGVVDDSQLPKDRFSAERLKGVDSTLKIQPAKLEDSAVYLCASSAGANYGYTFGSGTRLTVV.

This clonotype was detected only a few times. The chain combines TRBV13 with TRBJ2-1, with D hard to call. There are 14 residues in the CDR3. Trimming removed 1 base from V and 3 bases from J, with 7 bases in between. Germline V gives CDR1 PRHDT, CDR2 FYEKMQ (reference sequence). The CDR3 region has the DNA TGTGCCAGCAGCTTAGTGGGGAACTACAATGAGCAGTTCTTC. It yields the protein CASSLVGNYNEQFF.

This clonotype was seen more than once but under ten times. This chain joins TRBV28 and TRBJ2-3, with 9 positions matching TRBD2. The V gene end was trimmed by 5 bases and the J gene end by 2 bases; junction bases not matched to a gene: 11. Germline lookup yields CDR1 MDHEN and CDR2 SYDVKM. The CDR3 runs 17 residues. CDR3: CASSPSGTQLITDTQYF. Here the CDR3 DNA reads TGTGCCAGCAGTCCTAGCGGGACCCAACTAATCACAGATACGCAGTATTTT.

This clonotype has just a few counts. Written as DNA, the CDR3 is TGCAGCGTTGAAGGGTTAGCGGGATTTCACACCGGGGAGCTGTTTTTT. It codes for CSVEGLAGFHTGELFF. The V gene is TRBV29-1, the J gene TRBJ2-2; 8 bases align to TRBD2. The junction had 7 bases not matched to a gene; V was cut back by 1 base and J by 3 bases. This CDR3 region has 16 residues. CDR1 and CDR2 from the germline V gene are SQVTM and ANQGSEA.

This clonotype was seen a handful of times. V gene TRBV9 combines with J gene TRBJ2-7; perhaps D is TRBD1 or TRBD2 (5 bases each). CDR1 SGDLS and CDR2 YYNGEE come from the germline V gene. Trimming took off 0 bases at V and 6 bases at J, with 10 bases between the two ends. The CDR3 is made up of 13 amino acids. The CDR3 bases are TGTGCCAGCAGCGTAGACGTGGGGGTCGAGCAGTACTTC. It is translated as CASSVDVGVEQYF.

A few counts support this clonotype. This sequence joins TRBV29-1 and TRBJ2-7, with D unclear. Trimming removed 1 base from V and 3 bases from J, with 19 bases in between. Germline assignment: CDR1 SQVTM and CDR2 ANQGSEA. This CDR3 is 16 amino acids long. Here the CDR3 DNA reads TGCAGCGTTGAAGTAATCTCTCAAGTAGGCCTCTACGAGCAGTACTTC. Translating gives CSVEVISQVGLYEQYF.

The chain joins TRBV2 to TRBJ1-1; D uncertain. The germline V and J ends were trimmed by 2 bases and 0 bases, with 10 bases remaining between them. The CDR3 is 15 residues long. CDR1 is SNHLY and CDR2 is FYNNEI in the germline V gene. The CDR3 loop is CASSEFGSLNTEAFF. Written as DNA, the CDR3 is TGTGCCAGCAGTGAATTTGGTTCGTTGAACACTGAAGCTTTCTTT. The full variable domain, its missing parts supplied by reference TRBV2 and TRBJ1-1, is EPEVTQTPSHQVTQMGQEVILRCVPISNHLYFYWYRQILGQKVEFLVSFYNNEISEKSEIFDDQFSVERPDGSNFTLKIRSTKLEDSAMYFCASSEFGSLNTEAFFGQGTRLTVV.

The V and J genes are TRBV2 and TRBJ1-4; tentatively, D is TRBD1 (5 bases). Germline CDR1 is SNHLY and CDR2 is FYNNEI. Trimming removed 6 bases at V and 1 base at J, with 18 bases between. The CDR3 has 17 amino acids. CDR3 in DNA: TGTGCCAGCAGAGGGACGGCCTCGGGGAAAACTAATGAAAAACTGTTTTTT. As protein: CASRGTASGKTNEKLFF.

The chain uses TRBV12-3 or TRBV12-4 and TRBJ2-2; D unresolved. This CDR3 contains 11 residues. Between the trimmed V and J ends, which lost 7 bases and 5 bases, there was a span of 5 bases. The DNA of the CDR3 is TGTGCCAGCACCGCAACCGGGGAGCTGTTTTTT. Amino acid sequence: CASTATGELFF.

This chain uses TRBV20-1 with TRBJ1-1; D might be TRBD1 (5 bases). The ends were cut back, 5 bases at V and 1 base at J, with 11 bases in the middle. Germline V gives CDR1 DFQATT, CDR2 SNEGSKA (reference sequence). The CDR3 covers 13 residues. The CDR3 DNA sequence: TGCAGTGCTGGAACGGGGGAGAACACTGAAGCTTTCTTT. Its translation: CSAGTGENTEAFF.

This clonotype was found a few times. The V and J genes are TRBV5-4 and TRBJ2-2; TRBD2 matches 9 bases. The CDR3 covers 16 residues. CDR1 and CDR2 from the germline V gene are SGHNT and YYREEE (reference sequence). V was clipped by 3 bases and J by 5 bases; unmatched bases: 8. CDR3 in DNA: TGTGCCAGCAGCTCAAAAGGACTAGCGCAAACCGGGGAGCTGTTTTTT. This encodes CASSSKGLAQTGELFF. Full variable domain (remainder filled in from reference TRBV5-4 and TRBJ2-2): ETGVTQSPTHLIKTRGQQVTLRCSSQSGHNTVSWYQQALGQGPQFIFQYYREEENGRGNFPPRFSGLQFPNYSSELNVNALELDDSALYLCASSSKGLAQTGELFFGEGSRLTVL.

This clonotype came up a few times. The J gene is TRBJ1-2, the V gene TRBV4-2, with 10 bases matching TRBD1. Per the germline V gene, CDR1 is LGHNA and CDR2 is YNFKEQ. This CDR3 comprises 15 residues. V was clipped by 6 bases and J by 2 bases; unmatched bases: 6. The DNA of the CDR3 is TGTGCCAGCAGTCCTCGACAGGGGGCCAACTATGGCTACACCTTC. This gives the protein CASSPRQGANYGYTF.

This clonotype was counted a few times. The V call is TRBV20-1, the J call TRBJ2-7, with a weak D call TRBD2 (6 bases). CDR1 and CDR2 from the germline V gene are DFQATT and SNEGSKA (reference sequence). The CDR3 spans 13 residues. Trimming pared 6 bases from V and 0 bases from J, leaving 12 bases between. The CDR3 DNA follows: TGCAGTGCAGCGGGCGGTAGCTCCTACGAGCAGTACTTC. Its translation: CSAAGGSSYEQYF.

The V gene is TRBV7-6, the J gene TRBJ2-1; TRBD1 is a possible D gene (6 bases). Trimming removed 7 bases at V and 7 bases at J, with 26 bases between. Germline CDR1 and CDR2: SGHVS and FNYEAQ. This CDR3 is built from 17 residues. The CDR3 is CASTPRWGLNYLNEQFF. Written as DNA, the CDR3 is TGTGCCAGCACCCCCAGGTGGGGGCTAAACTACTTGAATGAGCAGTTCTTC.

This clonotype was counted ten times or more. The chain has TRBV4-2 and TRBJ2-5; D remains unclear. Looked up from germline, CDR1 is LGHNA and CDR2 is YNFKEQ. The CDR3 extends over 14 amino acids. Trimming left V 5 bases short and J 3 bases short, with 13 bases between. CDR3 amino acids: CASSSPGVEETQYF. Written as DNA, the CDR3 is TGTGCCAGCAGCTCCCCTGGGGTGGAAGAGACCCAGTACTTC.

In this sample, this clonotype turned up a few times. This chain uses TRBV20-1 with TRBJ1-6; D may be TRBD1 (6 bases). The CDR3 covers 18 residues. The germline CDR1 and CDR2 sequences are DFQATT and SNEGSKA (reference sequence). V lost 0 bases to trimming and J lost 4 bases, with 19 bases between them. For the CDR3, the DNA is TGCAGTGCTAGAGATATTGGGAGTGGGGGCGGTTATAATTCACCCCTCCACTTT. It specifies CSARDIGSGGGYNSPLHF.

The genes are TRBV2 and TRBJ1-4; D possibly corresponds to TRBD1 (6 bases). V was pared by 6 bases and J by 8 bases, with 10 bases between. CDR1 and CDR2 from the germline V gene are SNHLY and FYNNEI. The CDR3 contains 12 residues. CDR3 bases: TGTGCCAGCAGACAGGGTGGGGAAAAACTGTTTTTT. It translates to CASRQGGEKLFF.

By proportion, this clonotype is medium-sized. CDR3 sequence reads: CASRGEGSYNEQFF. CDR3 DNA: TGTGCCAGCAGGGGAGAGGGGTCCTACAATGAGCAGTTCTTC. The chain uses TRBV2 and TRBJ2-1; D is perhaps TRBD1 or TRBD2 (5 bases each). Germline values: CDR1 SNHLY, CDR2 FYNNEI. V lost 6 bases and J lost 1, with 10 bases in between. The CDR3 consists of 14 residues.

This clonotype came up a few times. The genes are TRBV7-2 and TRBJ2-7, with 11 positions matching TRBD2. The CDR3 is 15 residues long. Germline V gene lookup returns CDR1 SGHTA and CDR2 FQGNSA. The V gene end was trimmed by 5 bases and the J gene end by 2 bases; junction bases not matched to a gene: 5. Written as DNA, the CDR3 is TGTGCCAGCAGCCCGTTAGCGGGAGGGCCCTACGAGCAGTACTTC. This codes for CASSPLAGGPYEQYF.

This clonotype was seen many times. CDR3 sequence: CATTSVEAGEETQYF. CDR3 DNA sequence: TGTGCCACCACCTCCGTAGAGGCAGGAGAAGAGACCCAGTACTTC. The V gene is TRBV15, the J gene TRBJ2-5; no clear D gene. Trimming took off 7 bases at V and 3 bases at J, with 18 bases between the two ends. CDR1 LNHNV and CDR2 YYDKDF come from the germline V gene (reference sequence). This CDR3 is 15 amino acids long.

This chain connects TRBV20-1 to TRBJ1-5; D is possibly TRBD1 (6 bases). Trimming left V 0 bases short and J 1 base short, with 10 bases between. There are 15 residues in the CDR3. Germline CDR1 DFQATT, CDR2 SNEGSKA (reference sequence). This chain's CDR3 is CSAREHRVSNQPQHF. As DNA, the CDR3 is TGCAGTGCTAGAGAGCACAGGGTGAGCAATCAGCCCCAGCATTTT.

The V call is TRBV7-9, the J call TRBJ2-6; weak D call: TRBD2 (6 bases). From germline, CDR1 is SEHNR and CDR2 FQNEAQ (reference sequence). The CDR3 has 17 residues. Trimming cost V 2 bases and J 4 bases, with 15 bases left between them. CDR3 region: CASSLSLGGSGANVLTF. The DNA for the CDR3 is TGTGCCAGCAGCTTATCCCTCGGGGGTTCAGGGGCCAACGTCCTGACTTTC. The variable domain in full, with the rest retrieved from reference TRBV7-9 and TRBJ2-6, is DTGVSQNPRHKITKRGQNVTFRCDPISEHNRLYWYRQTLGQGPEFLTYFQNEAQLEKSRLLSDRFSAERPKGSFSTLEIQRTEQGDSAMYLCASSLSLGGSGANVLTFGAGSRLTVL.

This clonotype was detected a few times. V and J are TRBV9 and TRBJ2-7, with D possibly being TRBD1 or TRBD2 (6 bases each). The CDR3 length is 15 residues. From germline, CDR1 is SGDLS and CDR2 YYNGEE. V gave up 0 bases and J gave up 5 bases, with 15 bases separating them. The CDR3 DNA sequence: TGTGCCAGCAGCGTAGCGGCAGGGGAGGCTCACGAGCAGTACTTC. This gives the protein CASSVAAGEAHEQYF.

This clonotype was counted between two and nine times. The V and J genes are TRBV4-3 and TRBJ2-3, with 7 bases identical to TRBD2. Germline loops: CDR1 LGHNA, CDR2 YSLEER. Losses at the gene ends were 1 base for V and 3 bases for J; bases not matched to a gene: 13. CDR3 length: 18 residues. This CDR3 is CASSQGVQRREITDTQYF. The CDR3 nucleotides are TGCGCCAGCAGCCAAGGGGTCCAGAGGCGGGAGATAACAGATACGCAGTATTTT.

The chain joins TRBV29-1 to TRBJ1-1; no clear D. V lost 6 bases and J lost 4, with 9 bases in between. The CDR3 totals 11 residues. The germline V gene encodes CDR1 SQVTM and CDR2 ANQGSEA. CDR3 protein: CSVPSGTEAFF. DNA for the CDR3: TGCAGCGTCCCTTCGGGCACTGAAGCTTTCTTT.

Turning to this clonotype: At one end the junction does not follow the germline gene, possibly because of a read error. The rearrangement uses TRBV7-9 and TRBJ2-1; 9 nucleotides match TRBD2. Germline V gene data show CDR1 as SEHNR and CDR2 as FQNEAQ (reference sequence). The CDR3 loop spans 13 amino acids. CDR3 nucleotides: TGTGCCATCAGCGGGAGGCCCCACAATGAGCAGTTCTTC. Amino acid sequence: CAISGRPHNEQFF.

The table lists this clonotype with a count of one. The chain carries TRBV30 and TRBJ1-2; 7 bases agree with TRBD1. V shed 7 bases and J 8 bases; nucleotides not matched to a gene: 13. CDR1 and CDR2 (germline): GTSNPN, SVGIG (reference sequence). The CDR3 totals 13 residues. The chain's CDR3 is CALSATGADGYTF. CDR3 bases: TGTGCCTTGAGCGCTACAGGGGCTGACGGCTACACCTTC.

This rearrangement joins TRBV12-3 or TRBV12-4 to TRBJ2-1; D is perhaps TRBD1 (5 bases). Trimming removed 5 bases from V and 4 bases from J, with 15 bases in between. CDR3 length: 15 residues. CDR3 nucleotides: TGTGCCAGCAGTCGAGTCCAGGGTACGTACAATGAGCAGTTCTTC. Its translation: CASSRVQGTYNEQFF.

This clonotype showed up just a few times. This chain uses TRBV20-1 with TRBJ2-7, with 7 bases that match TRBD1. J gave up 4 bases and V 3 bases, and 12 bases lay outside the gene matches. The germline gives CDR1 DFQATT, CDR2 SNEGSKA (reference sequence). The CDR3 totals 15 residues. CDR3 DNA sequence: TGCAGTGCTAGGGCGCCGGGACAGCTGTCTTACGAGCAGTACTTC. Protein: CSARAPGQLSYEQYF.